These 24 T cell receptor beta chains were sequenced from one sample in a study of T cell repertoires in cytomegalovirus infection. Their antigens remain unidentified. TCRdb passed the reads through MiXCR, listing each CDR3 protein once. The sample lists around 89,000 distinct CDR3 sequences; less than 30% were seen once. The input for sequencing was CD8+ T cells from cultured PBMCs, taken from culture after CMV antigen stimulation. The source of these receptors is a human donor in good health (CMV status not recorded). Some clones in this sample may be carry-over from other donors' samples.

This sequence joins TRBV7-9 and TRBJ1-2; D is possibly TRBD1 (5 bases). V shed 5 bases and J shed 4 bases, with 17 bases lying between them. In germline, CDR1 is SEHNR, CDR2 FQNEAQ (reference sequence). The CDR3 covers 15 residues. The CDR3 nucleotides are TGTGCCAGCAGCCCCGGTGATGGGGGTATCTATGGCTACACCTTC. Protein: CASSPGDGGIYGYTF. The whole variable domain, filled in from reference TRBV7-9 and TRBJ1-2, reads DTGVSQNPRHKITKRGQNVTFRCDPISEHNRLYWYRQTLGQGPEFLTYFQNEAQLEKSRLLSDRFSAERPKGSFSTLEIQRTEQGDSAMYLCASSPGDGGIYGYTFGSGTRLTVV.

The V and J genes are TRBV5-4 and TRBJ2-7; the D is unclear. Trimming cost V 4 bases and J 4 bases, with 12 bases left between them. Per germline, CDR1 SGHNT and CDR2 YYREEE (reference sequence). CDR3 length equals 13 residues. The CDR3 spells CASSRAPSYEQYF. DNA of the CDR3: TGTGCCAGCAGCCGGGCCCCCTCTTACGAGCAGTACTTC.

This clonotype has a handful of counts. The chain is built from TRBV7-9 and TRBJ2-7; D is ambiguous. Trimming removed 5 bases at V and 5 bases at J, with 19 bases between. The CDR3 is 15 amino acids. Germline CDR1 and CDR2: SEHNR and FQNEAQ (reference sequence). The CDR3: CASSPPVAPADEQYF. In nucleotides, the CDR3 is TGTGCCAGCAGCCCCCCGGTGGCCCCAGCTGACGAGCAGTACTTC.

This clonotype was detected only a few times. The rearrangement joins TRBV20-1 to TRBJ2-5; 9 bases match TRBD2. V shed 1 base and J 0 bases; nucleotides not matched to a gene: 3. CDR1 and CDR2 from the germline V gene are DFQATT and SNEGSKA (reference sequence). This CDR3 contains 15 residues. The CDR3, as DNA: TGCAGTGCTAGAGGCCTAGCGGGGAACCAAGAGACCCAGTACTTC. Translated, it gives CSARGLAGNQETQYF.

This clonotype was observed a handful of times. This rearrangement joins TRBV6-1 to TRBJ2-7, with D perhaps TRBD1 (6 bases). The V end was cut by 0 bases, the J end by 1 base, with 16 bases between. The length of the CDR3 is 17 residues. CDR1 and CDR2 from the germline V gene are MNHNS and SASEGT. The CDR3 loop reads CASSEAEDRFLSYEQYF. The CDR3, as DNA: TGTGCCAGCAGTGAAGCTGAGGACAGATTTCTATCCTACGAGCAGTACTTC.

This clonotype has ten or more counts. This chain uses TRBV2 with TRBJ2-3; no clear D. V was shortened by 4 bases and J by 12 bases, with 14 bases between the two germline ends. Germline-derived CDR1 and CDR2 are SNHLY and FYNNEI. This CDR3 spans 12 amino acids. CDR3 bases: TGTGCCAGCAGTGCCAGAGAGCCTCTCCAGTATTTT. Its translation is CASSAREPLQYF. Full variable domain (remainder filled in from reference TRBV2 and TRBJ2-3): EPEVTQTPSHQVTQMGQEVILRCVPISNHLYFYWYRQILGQKVEFLVSFYNNEISEKSEIFDDQFSVERPDGSNFTLKIRSTKLEDSAMYFCASSAREPLQYFGPGTRLTVL.

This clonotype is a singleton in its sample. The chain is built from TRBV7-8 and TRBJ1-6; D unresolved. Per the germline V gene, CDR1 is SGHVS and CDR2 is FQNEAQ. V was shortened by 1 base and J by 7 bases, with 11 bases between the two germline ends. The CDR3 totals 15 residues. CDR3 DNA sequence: TGTGCCAGCAGCTTAGTGAGGAGCTTCAATTCACCCCTCCACTTT. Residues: CASSLVRSFNSPLHF. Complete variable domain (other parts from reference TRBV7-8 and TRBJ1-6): GAGVSQSPRYKVAKRGQDVALRCDPISGHVSLFWYQQALGQGPEFLTYFQNEAQLDKSGLPSDRFFAERPEGSVSTLKIQRTQQEDSAVYLCASSLVRSFNSPLHFGNGTRLTVT.

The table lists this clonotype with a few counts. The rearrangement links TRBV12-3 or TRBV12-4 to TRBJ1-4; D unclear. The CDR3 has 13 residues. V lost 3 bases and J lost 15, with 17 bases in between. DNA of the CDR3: TGTGCCAGCAGTTTCGCAAATGGGGATAGATTGTTTTTT. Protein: CASSFANGDRLFF.

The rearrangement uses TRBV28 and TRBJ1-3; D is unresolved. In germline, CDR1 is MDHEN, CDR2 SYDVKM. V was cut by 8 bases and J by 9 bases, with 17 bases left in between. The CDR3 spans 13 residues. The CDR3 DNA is TGTGCCAGCCTTACCGGAGGTAGCAGCACCATATATTTT. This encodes CASLTGGSSTIYF.

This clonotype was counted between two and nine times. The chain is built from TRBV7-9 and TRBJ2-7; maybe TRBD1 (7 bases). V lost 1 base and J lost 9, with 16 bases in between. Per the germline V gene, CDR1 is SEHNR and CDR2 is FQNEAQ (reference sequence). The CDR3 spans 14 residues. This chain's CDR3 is CASSLVTGTGGQYF. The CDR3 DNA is TGTGCCAGCAGCTTAGTGACAGGGACTGGTGGGCAGTACTTC.

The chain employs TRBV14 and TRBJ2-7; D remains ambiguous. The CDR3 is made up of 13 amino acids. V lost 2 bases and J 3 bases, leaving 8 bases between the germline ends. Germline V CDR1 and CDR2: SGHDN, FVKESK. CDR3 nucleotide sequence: TGTGCCAGCAGCCAAAAGCCCCGCTACGAGCAGTACTTC. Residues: CASSQKPRYEQYF.

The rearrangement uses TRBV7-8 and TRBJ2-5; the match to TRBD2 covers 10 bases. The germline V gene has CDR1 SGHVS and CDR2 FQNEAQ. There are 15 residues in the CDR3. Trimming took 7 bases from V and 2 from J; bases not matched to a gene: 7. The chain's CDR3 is CASITSGEHQETQYF. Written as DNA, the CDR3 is TGTGCCAGCATAACTAGCGGGGAGCATCAAGAGACCCAGTACTTC. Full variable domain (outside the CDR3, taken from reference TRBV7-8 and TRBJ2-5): GAGVSQSPRYKVAKRGQDVALRCDPISGHVSLFWYQQALGQGPEFLTYFQNEAQLDKSGLPSDRFFAERPEGSVSTLKIQRTQQEDSAVYLCASITSGEHQETQYFGPGTRLLVL.

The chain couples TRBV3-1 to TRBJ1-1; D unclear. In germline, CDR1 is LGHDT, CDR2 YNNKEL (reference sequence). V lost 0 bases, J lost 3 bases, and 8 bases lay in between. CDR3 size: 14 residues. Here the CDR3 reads CASSQDLSDTEAFF. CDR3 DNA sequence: TGTGCCAGCAGCCAAGATCTGAGTGACACTGAAGCTTTCTTT.

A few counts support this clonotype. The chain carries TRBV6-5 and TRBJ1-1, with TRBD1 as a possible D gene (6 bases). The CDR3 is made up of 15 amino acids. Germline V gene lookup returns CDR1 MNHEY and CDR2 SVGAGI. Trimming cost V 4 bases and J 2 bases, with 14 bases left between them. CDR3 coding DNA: TGTGCCAGCAGTTTCCTGGACAGCGACAACACTGAAGCTTTCTTT. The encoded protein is CASSFLDSDNTEAFF.

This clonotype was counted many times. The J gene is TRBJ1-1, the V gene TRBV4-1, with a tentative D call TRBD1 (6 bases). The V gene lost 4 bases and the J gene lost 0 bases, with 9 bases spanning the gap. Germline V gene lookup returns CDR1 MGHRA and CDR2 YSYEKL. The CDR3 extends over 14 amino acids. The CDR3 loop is CASSLTGMNTEAFF. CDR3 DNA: TGCGCCAGCAGCCTTACAGGGATGAACACTGAAGCTTTCTTT.

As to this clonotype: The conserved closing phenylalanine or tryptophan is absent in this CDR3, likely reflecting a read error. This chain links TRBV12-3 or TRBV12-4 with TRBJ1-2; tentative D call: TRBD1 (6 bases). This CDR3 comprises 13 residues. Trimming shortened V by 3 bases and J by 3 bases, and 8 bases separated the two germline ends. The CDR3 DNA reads TGTGCCAGCAGTTTTGGACAGCACTATGGCTACACCTCC. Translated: CASSFGQHYGYTS.

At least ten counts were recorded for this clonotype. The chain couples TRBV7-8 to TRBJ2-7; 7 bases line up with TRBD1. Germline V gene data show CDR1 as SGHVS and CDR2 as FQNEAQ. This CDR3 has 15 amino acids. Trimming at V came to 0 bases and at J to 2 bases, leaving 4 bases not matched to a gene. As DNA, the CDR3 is TGTGCCAGCAGCTTAGCCACAGGGGCGGCCTACGAGCAGTACTTC. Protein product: CASSLATGAAYEQYF.

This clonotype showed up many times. CDR3 amino acids: CASSPSGAYTDTQYF. The CDR3 region has the DNA TGTGCCAGCAGCCCCTCCGGGGCATACACAGATACGCAGTATTTT. V usage is TRBV2 and J usage is TRBJ2-3; D tentatively fits TRBD1 or TRBD2 (5 bases each). CDR1 and CDR2 from the germline V gene are SNHLY and FYNNEI. CDR3 length: 15 residues. Trimming took off 6 bases at V and 2 bases at J, with 15 bases between the two ends. Looking up the rest from reference TRBV2 and TRBJ2-3 gives the full variable domain: EPEVTQTPSHQVTQMGQEVILRCVPISNHLYFYWYRQILGQKVEFLVSFYNNEISEKSEIFDDQFSVERPDGSNFTLKIRSTKLEDSAMYFCASSPSGAYTDTQYFGPGTRLTVL.

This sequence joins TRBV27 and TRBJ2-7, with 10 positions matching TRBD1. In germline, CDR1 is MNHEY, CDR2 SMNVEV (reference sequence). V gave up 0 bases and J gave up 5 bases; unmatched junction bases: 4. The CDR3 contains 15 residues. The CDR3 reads CASSLSGQGSHEQYF. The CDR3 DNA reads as TGTGCCAGCAGTTTATCGGGACAGGGGAGCCACGAGCAGTACTTC.

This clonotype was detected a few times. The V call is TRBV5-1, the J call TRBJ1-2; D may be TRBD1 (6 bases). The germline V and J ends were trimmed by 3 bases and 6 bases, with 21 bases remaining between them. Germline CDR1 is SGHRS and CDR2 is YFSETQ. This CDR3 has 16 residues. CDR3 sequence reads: CASSSFRDKGSNGYTF. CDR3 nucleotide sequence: TGCGCCAGCAGCTCGTTCCGGGACAAAGGGTCGAATGGCTACACCTTC.

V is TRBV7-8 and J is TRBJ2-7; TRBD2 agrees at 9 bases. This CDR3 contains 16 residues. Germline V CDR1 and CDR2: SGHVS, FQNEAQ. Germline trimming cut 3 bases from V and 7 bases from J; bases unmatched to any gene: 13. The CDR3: CASSFFGGSGGEEQYF. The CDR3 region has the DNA TGTGCCAGCAGCTTTTTTGGGGGTAGCGGGGGTGAAGAGCAGTACTTC.

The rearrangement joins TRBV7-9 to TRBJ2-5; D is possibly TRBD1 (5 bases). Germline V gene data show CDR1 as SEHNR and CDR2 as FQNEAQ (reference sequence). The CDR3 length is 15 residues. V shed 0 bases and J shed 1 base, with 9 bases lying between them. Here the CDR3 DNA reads TGTGCCAGCAGCTTAGCCCAGGGCTTCCAAGAGACCCAGTACTTC. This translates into CASSLAQGFQETQYF.

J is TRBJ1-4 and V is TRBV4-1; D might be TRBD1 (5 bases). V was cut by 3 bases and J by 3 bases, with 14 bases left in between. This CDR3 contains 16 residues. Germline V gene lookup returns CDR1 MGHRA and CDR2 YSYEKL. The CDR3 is CASSHRWGGPNEKLFF. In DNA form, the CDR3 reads TGCGCCAGCAGCCACCGATGGGGGGGACCTAATGAAAAACTGTTTTTT.

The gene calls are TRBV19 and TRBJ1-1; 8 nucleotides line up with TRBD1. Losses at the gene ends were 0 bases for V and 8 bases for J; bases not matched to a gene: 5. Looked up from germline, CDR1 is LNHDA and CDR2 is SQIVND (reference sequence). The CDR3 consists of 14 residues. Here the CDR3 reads CASSIDPRTGEAFF. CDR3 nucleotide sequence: TGTGCCAGTAGTATAGATCCACGGACAGGGGAAGCTTTCTTT.